The 31 T cell receptor beta chains presented below share a single source sample, sequenced in a study of cytomegalovirus exposure and HLA in healthy donors. Primers included in the PCR were 60 Vbeta and 13 Jbeta primers. TCRdb keeps only in-frame clones here, not all; method: immunoSEQ multiplex PCR. This sample has about 150,000 clones, with approximately 74% found just once. The specimen was PBMCs. Receptor source: a man younger than 30 in good health and CMV-seronegative.

The chain combines TRBV7-9 with TRBJ1-3; D not certain. Trimming pared 2 bases from V and 0 bases from J, leaving 5 bases between. This CDR3 has 14 residues. CDR1 and CDR2 from the germline V gene are SEHNR and FQNEAQ (reference sequence). The CDR3 DNA reads as TGTGCCAGCAGCTTATTGAGCTCTGGAAACACCATATATTTT. It encodes CASSLLSSGNTIYF.

CDR3 nucleotides: TGTGCCAGCAGTTTGGGTCTAGCGGGGTTCCAAGAGACCCAGTACTTC. Protein sequence: CASSLGLAGFQETQYF. This chain connects TRBV28 to TRBJ2-5; TRBD2 matches at 9 bases. CDR1 and CDR2 from the germline V gene are MDHEN and SYDVKM. The CDR3 is 16 residues long. With 3 bases clipped from V and 1 base from J, the junction kept 6 bases outside the gene matches.

The chain couples TRBV28 to TRBJ2-6; TRBD1 aligns across 7 bases. J lost 15 bases, V lost 5 bases, and 13 bases had no gene match. This CDR3 is 14 amino acids long. Germline CDR1 is MDHEN and CDR2 is SYDVKM. For the CDR3, the DNA is TGTGCCAGCAGTGAGGGGGCTGGGGCCAATGGCCTGACTTTC. Translating gives CASSEGAGANGLTF. Together with reference TRBV28 and TRBJ2-6, the CDR3 gives the full variable domain: DVKVTQSSRYLVKRTGEKVFLECVQDMDHENMFWYRQDPGLGLRLIYFSYDVKMKEKGDIPEGYSVSREKKERFSLILESASTNQTSMYLCASSEGAGANGLTFGAGSRLTVL.

In regard to this clone: At one end, the junction sequence differs from germline, possibly due to a read error. The V gene is TRBV4-1, the J gene TRBJ2-6, with D possibly matching TRBD1 (5 bases). Germline lookup yields CDR1 MGHRA and CDR2 YSYEKL. The CDR3 has 18 amino acids. CDR3 amino acids: CASRPRLETASGANGLTF. In DNA, the CDR3 is TGCGCCAGCAGGCCAAGATTGGAGACAGCCTCTGGGGCCAACGGCCTGACTTTC.

J is TRBJ2-5 and V is TRBV9; D is uncertain. The germline V gene encodes CDR1 SGDLS and CDR2 YYNGEE. Between the trimmed V and J ends, which lost 0 bases and 2 bases, there was a span of 14 bases. This CDR3 spans 16 amino acids. CDR3 sequence reads: CASSVVSQDPQETQYF. In DNA form, the CDR3 reads TGTGCCAGCAGCGTAGTTAGTCAGGATCCACAAGAGACCCAGTACTTC.

The chain couples TRBV5-1 to TRBJ2-5; D unclear. Germline CDR1 is SGHRS and CDR2 is YFSETQ. The CDR3 is 13 residues long. V was cut by 7 bases and J by 4 bases, with 14 bases left in between. Here the CDR3 reads CASRMRYGETQYF. The CDR3 DNA sequence: TGCGCCAGCCGGATGAGGTACGGAGAGACCCAGTACTTC. Full variable domain (remainder filled in from reference TRBV5-1 and TRBJ2-5): KAGVTQTPRYLIKTRGQQVTLSCSPISGHRSVSWYQQTPGQGLQFLFEYFSETQRNKGNFPGRFSGRQFSNSRSEMNVSTLELGDSALYLCASRMRYGETQYFGPGTRLLVL.

This clone appeared once. This sequence joins TRBV5-1 and TRBJ2-1; 8 positions match TRBD2. Looked up from germline, CDR1 is SGHRS and CDR2 is YFSETQ. This CDR3 has 14 residues. Trimming cost V 3 bases and J 8 bases; bases outside gene matches: 7. The CDR3 coding sequence is TGCGCCAGCAGCTCGGGGGGGCCTGTTGATGAGCAGTTCTTC. Its translation is CASSSGGPVDEQFF.

As concerns this clone: One end of the junction fails to match germline, which may point to a read error. The rearrangement links TRBV7-7 to TRBJ2-2, with no clear D. The CDR3 contains 15 residues. CDR1 and CDR2 (germline): SSHAT, FNYEAQ (reference sequence). The chain's CDR3 is CASSLFIENTGELFF. In DNA, the CDR3 is TGTGCTAGCAGCCTTTTTATAGAGAACACCGGGGAGCTGTTTTTT. Based on the CDR3 plus reference TRBV7-7 and TRBJ2-2, the full variable domain is GAGVSQSPRYKVTKRGQDVTLRCDPISSHATLYWYQQALGQGPEFLTYFNYEAQPDKSGLPSDRFSAERPEGSISTLTIQRTEQRDSAMYRCASSLFIENTGELFFGEGSRLTVL.

The CDR3 bases are TGTGCCAGCAGTCGTTATCAGGGGAACACTGAAGCTTTCTTT. Protein product: CASSRYQGNTEAFF. The chain couples TRBV28 to TRBJ1-1; tentatively, D is TRBD1 (5 bases). Trimming took 5 bases from V and 1 from J, leaving 11 bases between them. Germline V gives CDR1 MDHEN, CDR2 SYDVKM. The CDR3 runs 14 residues.

The rearrangement uses TRBV5-1 and TRBJ2-5, with 8 bases fitting TRBD1. Looked up from germline, CDR1 is SGHRS and CDR2 is YFSETQ. V lost 0 bases and J lost 1; bases outside the gene matches: 2. The CDR3 has 15 amino acids. CDR3 protein: CASSLGQGFQETQYF. CDR3 DNA: TGCGCCAGCAGCTTGGGACAGGGGTTCCAAGAGACCCAGTACTTC.

The rearrangement uses TRBV2 and TRBJ2-1, with D unresolved. Trimming removed 2 bases from V and 1 base from J, with 15 bases in between. The germline CDR1 and CDR2 sequences are SNHLY and FYNNEI. The CDR3 contains 17 residues. CDR3 loop: CASSESWRLLSYNEQFF. CDR3 in DNA: TGTGCCAGCAGTGAATCTTGGAGACTCCTTTCCTACAATGAGCAGTTCTTC.

The chain links TRBV2 to TRBJ1-1, with D tentatively TRBD1 (5 bases). The CDR3 is 14 amino acids. The V and J ends lost 6 bases and 3 bases respectively, with 14 bases between them. The germline gives CDR1 SNHLY, CDR2 FYNNEI. CDR3: CASRPPGRDTEAFF. Here the CDR3 DNA reads TGTGCCAGCAGGCCCCCAGGGAGGGACACTGAAGCTTTCTTT.

The chain links TRBV7-9 to TRBJ1-1, with 7 nucleotides matching TRBD1. The length of the CDR3 is 15 residues. The ends lost 5 bases at V and 3 bases at J; junction bases unmatched: 9. The V gene's germline CDR1 is SEHNR and CDR2 FQNEAQ (reference sequence). The CDR3 DNA is TGTGCCAGCAGCCCAACAACAGGGGTTGACACTGAAGCTTTCTTT. The encoded protein is CASSPTTGVDTEAFF.

The genes are TRBV9 and TRBJ1-3, with D possibly TRBD1 on 6 matching bases. The CDR3 sequence is 16 residues long. The germline gives CDR1 SGDLS, CDR2 YYNGEE. Trimming stripped 0 bases from V and 4 bases from J, with 14 bases between. The CDR3 bases are TGTGCCAGCAGCGTAGGTGGGGGGGCGTCAGGAAACACCATATATTTT. Translating it yields CASSVGGGASGNTIYF.

A few counts support this clone. The V gene is TRBV6-5, the J gene TRBJ1-2, with D perhaps TRBD1 (6 bases). The CDR3 contains 14 residues. The V and J ends lost 0 bases and 14 bases respectively, with 19 bases between them. CDR1 and CDR2 from the germline V gene are MNHEY and SVGAGI. The CDR3 DNA is TGTGCCAGCAGTTACTCGATATCGGGGCAGGGGAAAACCTTC. Translation gives CASSYSISGQGKTF.

The gene calls are TRBV2 and TRBJ1-1; the D gene is possibly TRBD1 (5 bases). V gave up 7 bases and J gave up 1 base, with 13 bases separating them. Germline V CDR1 and CDR2: SNHLY, FYNNEI. The CDR3 length is 14 residues. The CDR3 here is CASIGTTGNTEAFF. In DNA, the CDR3 is TGTGCCAGCATTGGGACTACGGGGAACACTGAAGCTTTCTTT.

The chain combines TRBV6-6 with TRBJ2-2, with 11 bases fitting TRBD1. This CDR3 is 14 amino acids long. Germline V CDR1 and CDR2: MNHNY, SVGAGI (reference sequence). Trimming took 6 bases from V and 9 from J; bases not matched to a gene: 6. Here the CDR3 reads CASRLDRGPWELFF. CDR3 nucleotide sequence: TGTGCCAGCAGACTGGACAGGGGGCCCTGGGAGCTGTTTTTT.

This clone has more than one count but fewer than ten. The gene calls are TRBV7-2 and TRBJ1-1, with 9 bases lining up with TRBD1. In germline, CDR1 is SGHTA, CDR2 FQGNSA. V gave up 7 bases and J gave up 5 bases; unmatched junction bases: 5. This CDR3 has 13 amino acids. In DNA form, the CDR3 reads TGTGCCAGCACCGAACAGGGGGCGACTGAAGCTTTCTTT. This codes for CASTEQGATEAFF.

Concerning this clone itself: The same CDR3 is also encoded by other DNA sequences in this sample. The gene calls are TRBV28 and TRBJ1-2, with a possible D match to TRBD1 (6 bases). With 5 bases removed from V and 5 bases from J, the gap between germline ends came to 15 bases. CDR3 length: 14 amino acids. CDR1 is MDHEN, CDR2 SYDVKM, per germline. The CDR3 DNA follows: TGTGCCAGCAGTAGACCGAGACAGGCTTATGGCTACACCTTC. Translated, it gives CASSRPRQAYGYTF.

The chain couples TRBV5-1 to TRBJ2-7; 7 bases align to TRBD1. The junction had 18 bases not matched to a gene; V was cut back by 4 bases and J by 5 bases. This CDR3 contains 17 residues. CDR1 and CDR2 from the germline V gene are SGHRS and YFSETQ. The CDR3 loop is CASSPYTVGQAGNEQYF. Here the CDR3 DNA reads TGCGCCAGCAGCCCGTACACTGTCGGACAGGCCGGAAACGAGCAGTACTTC.

This clone was picked up a small number of times. The V call is TRBV7-9, the J call TRBJ2-1; tentative D call: TRBD2 (5 bases). CDR1 SEHNR and CDR2 FQNEAQ come from the germline V gene (reference sequence). Trimming took off 6 bases at V and 8 bases at J, with 14 bases between the two ends. CDR3 length: 13 residues. As DNA, the CDR3 is TGTGCCAGCAGTCGAAGCCTAGCAGATGAGCAGTTCTTC. Amino acids: CASSRSLADEQFF.

This clone was counted a single time. This rearrangement joins TRBV6-5 to TRBJ1-5, with TRBD1 identical over 7 bases. The CDR3 has 15 amino acids. From germline, CDR1 is MNHEY and CDR2 SVGAGI. V lost 6 bases and J lost 1; bases outside the gene matches: 6. CDR3 bases: TGTGCCAGCAGCTACACAGGGGCGAGCAATCAGCCCCAGCATTTT. It is translated as CASSYTGASNQPQHF.

The chain has TRBV5-1 and TRBJ1-3; 8 bases line up with TRBD1. After removal of 2 bases from V and 0 bases from J, the junction contained 4 bases not matched to a gene. In germline, CDR1 is SGHRS, CDR2 YFSETQ. The CDR3 consists of 16 residues. The CDR3 sequence is CASSFGQGYSGNTIYF. As DNA, the CDR3 is TGCGCCAGCAGCTTTGGACAGGGTTACTCTGGAAACACCATATATTTT.

The rearrangement links TRBV7-6 to TRBJ2-7; 9 bases fit TRBD2. The CDR3 contains 15 residues. The V and J ends lost 5 bases and 3 bases, in that order; junction bases with no gene match: 8. Per the germline V gene, CDR1 is SGHVS and CDR2 is FNYEAQ. CDR3 DNA sequence: TGTGCCAGCAGCGTATCTAGCGGGGTCCTCTACGAGCAGTACTTC. Translated: CASSVSSGVLYEQYF.

This chain connects TRBV4-2 to TRBJ2-3; TRBD1 might be the D (6 bases). Trimming took 0 bases from V and 3 from J, leaving 7 bases between them. In germline, CDR1 is LGHNA, CDR2 YNFKEQ. This CDR3 contains 14 residues. The CDR3 is CASSQDRGTDTQYF. Here the CDR3 DNA reads TGTGCCAGCAGCCAAGATAGGGGGACAGATACGCAGTATTTT.

This sequence joins TRBV4-1 and TRBJ1-1; tentatively, D is TRBD1 (6 bases). CDR3 length: 14 amino acids. CDR1 and CDR2 (germline): MGHRA, YSYEKL. The V end lost 1 base, the J end lost 5 bases, and 11 bases lay between the germline ends. The CDR3 loop is CASSQVGARTEAFF. CDR3 DNA sequence: TGCGCCAGCAGCCAAGTGGGGGCGCGGACTGAAGCTTTCTTT.

V is TRBV30 and J is TRBJ1-2; D gene ambiguous. V shed 1 base and J shed 6 bases, with 9 bases lying between them. CDR1 GTSNPN and CDR2 SVGIG come from the germline V gene (reference sequence). This CDR3 is built from 12 residues. The CDR3 loop is CAWSGGGNGYTF. The CDR3 DNA reads TGTGCCTGGAGTGGGGGAGGAAATGGCTACACCTTC.

This clone showed up just a few times. The chain employs TRBV27 and TRBJ1-1, with D unresolved. CDR3 size: 13 residues. The V gene lost 4 bases and the J gene lost 3 bases, with 9 bases spanning the gap. Germline V gene data show CDR1 as MNHEY and CDR2 as SMNVEV (reference sequence). CDR3 nucleotide sequence: TGTGCCAGCAGTTCCCGGGTCGACACTGAAGCTTTCTTT. Translating it yields CASSSRVDTEAFF.

This clone was seen more than once but under ten times. The chain carries TRBV11-2 and TRBJ2-5; D may be TRBD2 (6 bases). The DNA end is more similar to TRBJ2-7, so the J call may be wrong. CDR1 is SGHAT and CDR2 is FQNNGV in the germline V gene. The CDR3 is 14 residues long. CDR3 DNA: TGTGCCAGCAGCTCCCTTACGGGGGTTTACGAGCAGTACTTC. This sequence encodes CASSSLTGVYEQYF.

The V call is TRBV5-4, the J call TRBJ1-2, with 8 bases fitting TRBD1. Germline V gene data show CDR1 as SGHNT and CDR2 as YYREEE (reference sequence). This CDR3 is 16 amino acids long. Trimming removed 1 base from V and 4 bases from J; junction bases left unmatched: 9. The CDR3 DNA follows: TGTGCCAGCAGCTTGAGTGGGACAGGAGGCCCCTATGGCTACACCTTC. Translating gives CASSLSGTGGPYGYTF.

This clone appeared a few times. The V call is TRBV29-1, the J call TRBJ2-3; D perhaps matches TRBD2 (6 bases). V was pared by 4 bases and J by 5 bases, with 13 bases between. The CDR3 spans 13 residues. Germline V gene data show CDR1 as SQVTM and CDR2 as ANQGSEA. In nucleotides, the CDR3 is TGCAGCGTTGCCGTCCCGGGGGAAGATACGCAGTATTTT. It encodes CSVAVPGEDTQYF.